These 23 T cell receptor beta chains originate from one sample sequenced in a study of CD8 T cells in Susac syndrome. The RNA, about 0.45 to 1 ug, was put through reverse transcription using random hexamers. TCRdb processed the immunoSEQ multiplex PCR reads anew with MiXCR; each CDR3 protein has one entry. The sample consists of 130,000 or so distinct CDR3 sequences, just under 95% of them appearing once. The specimen sequenced was CD8+ T cells from PBMCs. Source of these receptors: a human donor with Susac syndrome.

The chain has TRBV15 and TRBJ2-2, with D possibly TRBD1 on 8 matching bases. V lost 9 bases to trimming and J lost 3 bases, with 14 bases between them. The CDR3 has 14 amino acids. Germline V gene lookup returns CDR1 LNHNV and CDR2 YYDKDF (reference sequence). CDR3 loop: CATGQAGDTGELFF. The CDR3 bases are TGTGCCACGGGACAGGCGGGGGACACCGGGGAGCTGTTTTTT.

The chain uses TRBV13 and TRBJ2-3, with 8 bases matching TRBD1. This CDR3 is built from 15 residues. V lost 4 bases to trimming and J lost 5 bases; unmatched junction nucleotides: 8. The germline gives CDR1 PRHDT, CDR2 FYEKMQ (reference sequence). Here the CDR3 DNA reads TGTGCCAGCAGCTACAGGGGGACCTCAGGAGATACGCAGTATTTT. Its protein product is CASSYRGTSGDTQYF.

In nucleotides, the CDR3 is TGTGCCAGCCTGGGCCCTGGGAATCAGCCCCAGCATTTT. Its protein product is CASLGPGNQPQHF. This chain links TRBV12-3 or TRBV12-4 with TRBJ1-5; no definite D call. The CDR3 has 13 residues. Trimming took 8 bases from V and 4 from J, leaving 12 bases between them.

The DNA for the CDR3 is TGCGCCAGCAGCCAAGCCGGGCCGAGGAATGAGCAGTTCTTC. Residues: CASSQAGPRNEQFF. The genes are TRBV4-1 and TRBJ2-1; no definite D call. CDR3 length: 14 amino acids. The V end was cut by 1 base, the J end by 7 bases, with 11 bases between. Germline-derived CDR1 and CDR2 are MGHRA and YSYEKL.

V and J are TRBV20-1 and TRBJ2-2; TRBD1 is a possible D gene (5 bases). CDR1 is DFQATT and CDR2 is SNEGSKA in the germline V gene (reference sequence). This CDR3 spans 15 amino acids. Trimming removed 1 base at V and 5 bases at J, with 14 bases between. CDR3 region: CSARGQPGVTGELFF. CDR3 in DNA: TGCAGTGCTAGAGGACAGCCAGGCGTTACCGGGGAGCTGTTTTTT.

This chain links TRBV15 with TRBJ1-1, with D perhaps matching TRBD1 (5 bases). From germline, CDR1 is LNHNV and CDR2 YYDKDF (reference sequence). Trimming removed 6 bases at V and 4 bases at J, with 12 bases between. The CDR3 length is 13 residues. The CDR3 sequence: CATRGKGSTEAFF. CDR3 coding DNA: TGTGCCACCAGGGGGAAGGGGAGCACTGAAGCTTTCTTT.

The chain links TRBV13 to TRBJ1-4; a weak D match, TRBD1 (6 bases). Trimming took off 1 base at V and 7 bases at J, with 7 bases between the two ends. The germline V gene encodes CDR1 PRHDT and CDR2 FYEKMQ (reference sequence). The CDR3 sequence is 13 residues long. The CDR3 nucleotides are TGTGCCAGCAGCTTAGAAGGGGGTGAAAAACTGTTTTTT. Protein sequence: CASSLEGGEKLFF.

The V gene is TRBV5-6, the J gene TRBJ2-7; 7 positions match TRBD1. Germline V gives CDR1 SGHDT, CDR2 YYEEEE. The CDR3 spans 16 residues. V shed 4 bases, J shed 2 bases, and the junction held 12 bases outside the gene matches. The CDR3 sequence is CASSAPVTGTTYEQYF. The CDR3 DNA reads TGTGCCAGCAGCGCGCCCGTGACAGGGACCACCTACGAGCAGTACTTC.

Worth noting for this clonotype: A junction boundary mismatches the germline segment, possibly from a read error. The chain employs TRBV5-1 and TRBJ2-2; the match to TRBD2 covers 12 bases. This CDR3 region has 18 residues. Germline CDR1 SGHRS, CDR2 YFSETQ. CDR3 sequence: CASSLGLAGATNAGELFF. CDR3 bases: TGCGCCAGCAGCTTGGGACTAGCGGGGGCGACGAACGCCGGGGAGCTGTTTTTT.

The V gene is TRBV20-1, the J gene TRBJ2-3, with 12 positions matching TRBD1. Trimming cost V 3 bases and J 5 bases; bases outside gene matches: 6. Per the germline V gene, CDR1 is DFQATT and CDR2 is SNEGSKA (reference sequence). This CDR3 contains 15 residues. CDR3 coding DNA: TGCAGTGCTAGGGACGGGACAGGGGGCCGAGATACGCAGTATTTT. Protein: CSARDGTGGRDTQYF.

This clonotype showed up just once. V gene TRBV10-3 combines with J gene TRBJ2-7; 10 positions match TRBD1. V shed 6 bases and J 7 bases; nucleotides not matched to a gene: 6. CDR3 length: 13 amino acids. From germline, CDR1 is ENHRY and CDR2 SYGVKD. CDR3 sequence: CAISRDRGREQYF. The DNA for the CDR3 is TGTGCCATCAGCAGGGACAGGGGTCGGGAGCAGTACTTC.

The V gene is TRBV4-2, the J gene TRBJ2-7; a weak D match, TRBD2 (6 bases). The CDR3 is made up of 14 amino acids. Trimming took off 4 bases at V and 6 bases at J, with 16 bases between the two ends. Germline lookup yields CDR1 LGHNA and CDR2 YNFKEQ. In DNA form, the CDR3 reads TGTGCCAGCAGCCGGACTCTCTGGGGGGTCGAGCAGTACTTC. It specifies CASSRTLWGVEQYF.

V and J are TRBV25-1 and TRBJ2-3, with TRBD1 as a possible D gene (5 bases). Germline V gene lookup returns CDR1 MGHDK and CDR2 SYGVNS. This CDR3 has 14 residues. The V end lost 1 base, the J end lost 6 bases, and 11 bases lay between the germline ends. CDR3 coding DNA: TGTGCCAGCAGTGAATTTCAGGGCTTTGATACGCAGTATTTT. It specifies CASSEFQGFDTQYF.

This clonotype occurred once. The chain links TRBV4-2 to TRBJ2-3, with 7 positions matching TRBD2. After removal of 1 base from V and 3 bases from J, the junction contained 7 bases not matched to a gene. The CDR3 totals 16 residues. Germline V lookup: CDR1 LGHNA, CDR2 YNFKEQ. The CDR3 coding sequence is TGTGCCAGCAGCCAAGGGGAGGGCGGGGCGACAGATACGCAGTATTTT. Residues: CASSQGEGGATDTQYF.

The chain carries TRBV29-1 and TRBJ2-7; D not certain. CDR3 length: 8 residues. V was clipped by 6 bases and J by 13 bases, with 10 bases between them. Germline CDR1 reads SQVTM; CDR2 reads ANQGSEA. The CDR3 DNA reads TGCAGCGTCCCGGGCCCTTACTTC. It encodes CSVPGPYF.

The chain carries TRBV6-2 or TRBV6-3 and TRBJ2-2; D unclear. The CDR3 sequence is 14 residues long. Trimming took off 0 bases at V and 4 bases at J, with 6 bases between the two ends. Germline V gene lookup returns CDR1 MNHEY and CDR2 SVGEGT. CDR3 bases: TGTGCCAGCAGTTACTCCATCCCCACCGGGGAGCTGTTTTTT. This codes for CASSYSIPTGELFF.

This chain links TRBV10-2 with TRBJ2-5; 8 bases line up with TRBD2. The length of the CDR3 is 15 residues. Looked up from germline, CDR1 is WSHSY and CDR2 is SAAADI. After removal of 4 bases from V and 3 bases from J, the junction contained 7 bases not matched to a gene. Here the CDR3 reads CASSVTSGVEETQYF. In nucleotides, the CDR3 is TGCGCCAGCAGTGTAACTAGCGGAGTTGAAGAGACCCAGTACTTC.

This rearrangement joins TRBV2 to TRBJ1-5; D not certain. Trimming shortened V by 3 bases and J by 6 bases, and 18 bases separated the two germline ends. This CDR3 is built from 16 residues. Per germline, CDR1 SNHLY and CDR2 FYNNEI. The CDR3 spells CASSDDTSYVRQPQHF. The DNA for the CDR3 is TGTGCCAGCAGTGACGATACAAGCTACGTTCGTCAGCCCCAGCATTTT.

The V and J genes are TRBV25-1 and TRBJ2-7; TRBD2 agrees at 8 bases. V lost 6 bases, J lost 3 bases, and 7 bases stayed unmatched. Germline V gives CDR1 MGHDK, CDR2 SYGVNS. This CDR3 contains 14 residues. The CDR3 loop is CASSLTSEHYEQYF. CDR3 bases: TGTGCCAGCAGCCTGACTAGCGAACACTACGAGCAGTACTTC.

The gene calls are TRBV19 and TRBJ1-1, with 12 bases matching TRBD1. The CDR3 runs to 16 residues. Per the germline V gene, CDR1 is LNHDA and CDR2 is SQIVND (reference sequence). The J segment lost 3 bases and the V segment lost 5 bases, leaving 7 bases of the junction unmatched. The CDR3 loop is CASSPARDRGHTEAFF. CDR3 in DNA: TGTGCCAGTAGTCCTGCCCGGGACAGGGGGCACACTGAAGCTTTCTTT.

Only one count was recorded for this clonotype. The CDR3 DNA follows: TGTGCCAGCAGCCCAAGACCTAATGAAAAACTGTTTTTT. Translation: CASSPRPNEKLFF. V and J are TRBV7-9 and TRBJ1-4, with no clear D. Germline-derived CDR1 and CDR2 are SEHNR and FQNEAQ (reference sequence). V was trimmed by 5 bases and J by 3 bases, leaving 7 bases between them. The CDR3 consists of 13 residues.

The chain links TRBV10-2 to TRBJ2-3; D is perhaps TRBD1 (6 bases). Germline V lookup: CDR1 WSHSY, CDR2 SAAADI. The CDR3 sequence is 14 residues long. The V gene lost 8 bases and the J gene lost 0 bases, with 12 bases spanning the gap. This CDR3 is CASSLTGSTDTQYF. CDR3 sequence (DNA): TGCGCCAGCTCCCTAACAGGGAGCACAGATACGCAGTATTTT.

The J gene is TRBJ2-3, the V gene TRBV12-3 or TRBV12-4, with a possible D match to TRBD2 (6 bases). V was shortened by 5 bases and J by 3 bases, with 18 bases between the two germline ends. This CDR3 is 16 amino acids long. The CDR3 sequence: CASSPMGGLVTDTQYF. The CDR3 nucleotides are TGTGCCAGCAGTCCCATGGGGGGATTGGTTACAGATACGCAGTATTTT.